The 27 T cell receptor beta chains below were found in one sample sequenced in a study of memory CD4+ T cells and cytomegalovirus serostatus. Some clones are missing from TCRdb's copy, which holds only in-frame ones; the method was immunoSEQ multiplex PCR. There are over 75,000 clones in the sample; roughly 80% occur only once, and 3.6% lies in the top ten. Single viable CD3+CD4+CD8-CD45RO+ cells were sorted as the memory CD4+ T cells. Sequenced: memory CD4+ T cells from blood. The receptor set was obtained from an adult in good health and CMV-seropositive.

This clone was observed once. The chain combines TRBV19 with TRBJ2-3; maybe TRBD2 (6 bases). V lost 3 bases to trimming and J lost 4 bases, with 17 bases between them. There are 16 residues in the CDR3. The germline V gene encodes CDR1 LNHDA and CDR2 SQIVND (reference sequence). CDR3 residues: CASSMEGPGGADTQYF. The CDR3, as DNA: TGTGCCAGTAGTATGGAGGGCCCGGGTGGGGCAGATACGCAGTATTTT.

This clone appeared a few times. The CDR3 DNA follows: TGTGCCAGCAGCTTTGGACAGGGAAACACTGAAGCTTTCTTT. Its translation: CASSFGQGNTEAFF. The chain recombines TRBV11-2 with TRBJ1-1; TRBD1 aligns across 8 bases. The CDR3 covers 14 residues. The ends lost 3 bases at V and 2 bases at J; junction bases unmatched: 2. Germline V gene data show CDR1 as SGHAT and CDR2 as FQNNGV.

This chain uses TRBV30 with TRBJ2-3, with D perhaps TRBD2 (5 bases). V was trimmed by 2 bases and J by 6 bases, leaving 12 bases between them. Looked up from germline, CDR1 is GTSNPN and CDR2 is SVGIG (reference sequence). The CDR3 runs 13 residues. The CDR3 DNA follows: TGTGCCTGGAGTATGAGGGCTCGCGATACGCAGTATTTT. Amino acids: CAWSMRARDTQYF.

A word on this clone: The junction does not match germline at one end; this may be a read error. V usage is TRBV5-8 and J usage is TRBJ1-5, with a possible D match to TRBD1 (6 bases). The CDR3 covers 13 residues. Per germline, CDR1 SGHTS and CDR2 YDEGEE. CDR3 residues: CASSLEQGRAPSF. In DNA, the CDR3 is TGTGCCAGCAGCTTGGAACAGGGCAGGGCCCCTTCATTT.

The chain is built from TRBV5-1 and TRBJ2-5; TRBD1 aligns across 9 bases. The V and J ends lost 4 bases and 3 bases, in that order; junction bases with no gene match: 10. The CDR3 length is 16 residues. Germline V gene lookup returns CDR1 SGHRS and CDR2 YFSETQ. The chain's CDR3 is CASSPGTGIPEETQYF. The CDR3 nucleotides are TGCGCCAGCAGCCCAGGGACAGGGATACCCGAAGAGACCCAGTACTTC.

The gene calls are TRBV7-8 and TRBJ1-4; 7 nucleotides match TRBD1. Trimming removed 5 bases from V and 8 bases from J; junction bases left unmatched: 11. The CDR3 has 15 amino acids. The germline gives CDR1 SGHVS, CDR2 FQNEAQ. The CDR3 loop is CASSRRQGVQEKLFF. CDR3 sequence (DNA): TGTGCCAGCAGCCGGAGACAGGGCGTACAGGAAAAACTGTTTTTT. Full variable domain (outside the CDR3, taken from reference TRBV7-8 and TRBJ1-4): GAGVSQSPRYKVAKRGQDVALRCDPISGHVSLFWYQQALGQGPEFLTYFQNEAQLDKSGLPSDRFFAERPEGSVSTLKIQRTQQEDSAVYLCASSRRQGVQEKLFFGSGTQLSVL.

The V call is TRBV6-6, the J call TRBJ1-3, with D possibly being TRBD1 (6 bases). V was trimmed by 7 bases and J by 5 bases, leaving 15 bases between them. The germline CDR1 and CDR2 sequences are MNHNY and SVGAGI (reference sequence). CDR3 length equals 14 residues. The CDR3 loop is CASKTGASRNTIYF. In DNA form, the CDR3 reads TGTGCCAGCAAGACAGGAGCATCCCGAAACACCATATATTTT.

The chain employs TRBV13 and TRBJ2-1; possibly TRBD1 for D (6 bases). The CDR3 length is 14 residues. Trimming pared 5 bases from V and 9 bases from J, leaving 17 bases between. The germline V gene encodes CDR1 PRHDT and CDR2 FYEKMQ (reference sequence). This CDR3 reads CASSPKTGWAEQFF. In DNA, the CDR3 is TGTGCCAGCAGCCCGAAAACAGGGTGGGCTGAGCAGTTCTTC.

As regards this clone: Other DNA sequences in this sample translate to the same CDR3. V and J are TRBV2 and TRBJ1-5; possibly TRBD1 for D (5 bases). This CDR3 spans 15 amino acids. Per germline, CDR1 SNHLY and CDR2 FYNNEI. V dropped 6 bases and J dropped 6 bases, with 18 bases sitting between them. The CDR3: CASRAGTLAGQPQHF. In nucleotides, the CDR3 is TGTGCCAGCAGAGCCGGGACGCTAGCAGGTCAGCCCCAGCATTTT.

The table lists this clone with a count of one. The chain carries TRBV28 and TRBJ2-7, with a tentative D call TRBD2 (6 bases). Trimming cost V 3 bases and J 2 bases, with 11 bases left between them. The CDR3 is 14 residues long. Germline V gene data show CDR1 as MDHEN and CDR2 as SYDVKM. This CDR3 reads CASSFWGGAYEQYF. The CDR3 DNA is TGTGCCAGCAGTTTCTGGGGAGGTGCCTACGAGCAGTACTTC.

The genes are TRBV19 and TRBJ2-3; 8 positions agree with TRBD2. Per germline, CDR1 LNHDA and CDR2 SQIVND (reference sequence). Trimming took 5 bases from V and 4 from J; bases not matched to a gene: 5. The CDR3 has 14 residues. For the CDR3, the DNA is TGTGCCAGTAGTCAGCGGGAGTCGGCAGATACGCAGTATTTT. Translating gives CASSQRESADTQYF.

This chain uses TRBV11-3 with TRBJ2-1; D possibly uses TRBD1 or TRBD2 (5 bases each). The CDR3 totals 15 residues. The ends were cut back, 5 bases at V and 2 bases at J, with 13 bases in the middle. Germline values: CDR1 SGHNT, CDR2 YENEEA. CDR3 nucleotides: TGTGCCAGCAGCCGAGGGCAGGGTGCCTACAATGAGCAGTTCTTC. The encoded protein is CASSRGQGAYNEQFF.

The rearrangement uses TRBV27 and TRBJ2-7, with 13 nucleotides matching TRBD2. Germline V gene sequence: CDR1 MNHEY, CDR2 SMNVEV (reference sequence). The CDR3 has 16 amino acids. Losses at the gene ends were 6 bases for V and 3 bases for J; bases not matched to a gene: 8. The CDR3 DNA follows: TGTGCCAGCAGACTACTGGGGACTAGCGGGAACTACGAGCAGTACTTC. Its protein is CASRLLGTSGNYEQYF.

The chain uses TRBV27 and TRBJ2-4, with 7 bases aligning to TRBD1. The CDR3 has 14 residues. Per germline, CDR1 MNHEY and CDR2 SMNVEV (reference sequence). V lost 6 bases to trimming and J lost 4 bases; unmatched junction nucleotides: 6. CDR3 in DNA: TGTGCCAGCAGCCCCGGGACAGTTAAAAACATTCAGTACTTC. Translation gives CASSPGTVKNIQYF.

The rearrangement joins TRBV14 to TRBJ2-3; 9 bases match TRBD2. Germline values: CDR1 SGHDN, CDR2 FVKESK. The V and J ends lost 4 bases and 6 bases, in that order; junction bases with no gene match: 11. CDR3 length: 16 residues. The CDR3 nucleotides read TGTGCCAGCAGCCCCGGGACTAGCTGGTTTTCGGATACGCAGTATTTT. It specifies CASSPGTSWFSDTQYF.

This clone came up a few times. The gene calls are TRBV29-1 and TRBJ1-1, with no clear D. CDR1 is SQVTM, CDR2 ANQGSEA, per germline. With 3 bases removed from V and 1 base from J, the gap between germline ends came to 9 bases. The CDR3 contains 13 residues. DNA of the CDR3: TGCAGCGTTGAGGGAACCGAGAACACTGAAGCTTTCTTT. It codes for CSVEGTENTEAFF.

V is TRBV7-6 and J is TRBJ2-7; 12 nucleotides align to TRBD2. Germline trimming cut 5 bases from V and 3 bases from J; bases unmatched to any gene: 5. This CDR3 has 15 amino acids. Per germline, CDR1 SGHVS and CDR2 FNYEAQ. CDR3 in DNA: TGTGCCAGCAGCCTCCGGACTAGCGGGAACTACGAGCAGTACTTC. Translated: CASSLRTSGNYEQYF.

The V gene is TRBV18, the J gene TRBJ2-7, with D perhaps matching TRBD2 (5 bases). CDR3 size: 14 residues. Germline CDR1 and CDR2: KGHSH and LQKENI. V shed 0 bases and J shed 4 bases, with 10 bases lying between them. The DNA for the CDR3 is TGTGCCAGCTCACCACCGGGAGTCAGATACGAGCAGTACTTC. It yields the protein CASSPPGVRYEQYF.

This clone has just one count. The chain links TRBV9 to TRBJ1-1; TRBD1 matches at 7 bases. After removal of 0 bases from V and 1 base from J, the junction contained 3 bases not matched to a gene. Germline loops: CDR1 SGDLS, CDR2 YYNGEE. CDR3 size: 15 residues. The CDR3 spells CASSVGGTANTEAFF. The CDR3 region has the DNA TGTGCCAGCAGCGTAGGCGGGACAGCGAACACTGAAGCTTTCTTT.

V gene TRBV2 combines with J gene TRBJ1-2, with 7 nucleotides matching TRBD1. Germline trimming cut 7 bases from V and 4 bases from J; bases unmatched to any gene: 3. In germline, CDR1 is SNHLY, CDR2 FYNNEI. The CDR3 spans 12 residues. The CDR3 nucleotides read TGTGCCAGCACGAGGGGGCTCTATGGCTACACCTTC. It codes for CASTRGLYGYTF.

The chain recombines TRBV7-9 with TRBJ1-3; D not certain. Germline V gene sequence: CDR1 SEHNR, CDR2 FQNEAQ (reference sequence). The CDR3 is made up of 14 amino acids. V lost 1 base to trimming and J lost 2 bases, with 6 bases between them. The CDR3 spells CASSLVTPGNTIYF. The CDR3 DNA sequence: TGTGCCAGCAGCTTAGTCACACCTGGAAACACCATATATTTT.

The chain is built from TRBV20-1 and TRBJ2-7; D may be TRBD1 (6 bases). Trimming stripped 6 bases from V and 1 base from J, with 7 bases between. The CDR3 consists of 11 residues. Germline V gene sequence: CDR1 DFQATT, CDR2 SNEGSKA (reference sequence). Here the CDR3 reads CSAGQSYEQYF. CDR3 nucleotide sequence: TGCAGTGCCGGACAGTCCTACGAGCAGTACTTC.

V gene TRBV29-1 combines with J gene TRBJ2-7; D is perhaps TRBD2 (5 bases). V gave up 4 bases and J gave up 0 bases, with 10 bases separating them. Germline V gene data show CDR1 as SQVTM and CDR2 as ANQGSEA. The CDR3 contains 13 residues. Here the CDR3 DNA reads TGCAGCGTTGCACGCGGGTACTCCTACGAGCAGTACTTC. Encoded protein: CSVARGYSYEQYF.

This clone was seen once. The rearrangement joins TRBV4-1 to TRBJ1-4; D is unresolved. CDR3 length equals 15 residues. Germline V gene sequence: CDR1 MGHRA, CDR2 YSYEKL. V lost 4 bases and J lost 7, with 16 bases in between. The DNA of the CDR3 is TGCGCCAGCAGCCCCGAGGGAGGGTGGGGTGAAAAACTGTTTTTT. Translated: CASSPEGGWGEKLFF.

This chain uses TRBV28 with TRBJ1-5, with D hard to call. The germline V gene encodes CDR1 MDHEN and CDR2 SYDVKM. V lost 10 bases to trimming and J lost 2 bases, with 9 bases between them. CDR3 size: 12 residues. CDR3 loop: CATRRGNQPQHF. CDR3 nucleotides: TGTGCCACCCGGAGGGGCAATCAGCCCCAGCATTTT.

The chain couples TRBV28 to TRBJ1-2; 7 bases agree with TRBD1. Looked up from germline, CDR1 is MDHEN and CDR2 is SYDVKM. J gave up 7 bases and V 5 bases, and 10 bases lay outside the gene matches. The CDR3 runs 14 residues. The CDR3 protein is CASSPVQGSGGYTF. CDR3 DNA sequence: TGTGCCAGCAGTCCCGTACAGGGGTCAGGTGGCTACACCTTC.

This chain uses TRBV5-1 with TRBJ1-2; TRBD1 matches at 9 bases. Germline values: CDR1 SGHRS, CDR2 YFSETQ. This CDR3 spans 16 amino acids. V shed 0 bases, J shed 6 bases, and the junction held 9 bases outside the gene matches. CDR3 region: CASSLVSGTGKNGYTF. The CDR3 nucleotides read TGCGCCAGCAGCTTGGTTTCTGGGACAGGGAAAAATGGCTACACCTTC. Full variable domain (rest looked up from reference TRBV5-1 and TRBJ1-2): KAGVTQTPRYLIKTRGQQVTLSCSPISGHRSVSWYQQTPGQGLQFLFEYFSETQRNKGNFPGRFSGRQFSNSRSEMNVSTLELGDSALYLCASSLVSGTGKNGYTFGSGTRLTVV.